The 10 T cell receptor beta chains given below trace back to one sample, sequenced in a study of blood T cell repertoires in COVID-19. TCRdb keeps only in-frame clones here, not all; method: immunoSEQ multiplex PCR. The table has 300,000 to 400,000 clones, around nine tenths seen once; the top ten hold roughly 5.2%. The sequenced sample was PBMCs or T cells enriched from blood (not recorded which). The receptors were gathered from a man between 60 and 75 years old who had recovered from COVID-19.

This chain uses TRBV7-2 with TRBJ1-1; D is undetermined. Germline CDR1 and CDR2: SGHTA and FQGNSA. The CDR3 spans 15 residues. The V end was cut by 0 bases, the J end by 1 base, with 9 bases between. CDR3 in amino acids: CASSLAGIGNTEAFF. The CDR3 bases are TGTGCCAGCAGCTTAGCGGGCATAGGGAACACTGAAGCTTTCTTT. The full variable domain, rest sourced from reference TRBV7-2 and TRBJ1-1, is GAGVSQSPSNKVTEKGKDVELRCDPISGHTALYWYRQSLGQGLEFLIYFQGNSAPDKSGLPSDRFSAERTGGSVSTLTIQRTQQEDSAVYLCASSLAGIGNTEAFFGQGTRLTVV.

V gene TRBV5-1 combines with J gene TRBJ2-1; 13 positions agree with TRBD2. The V and J ends lost 7 bases and 6 bases, in that order; junction bases with no gene match: 4. CDR1 and CDR2 from the germline V gene are SGHRS and YFSETQ. The CDR3 spans 14 residues. CDR3 protein: CASRRLAGGNEQFF. CDR3 DNA sequence: TGCGCCAGCCGAAGACTAGCGGGAGGCAATGAGCAGTTCTTC.

There are a few counts of this clone. This chain joins TRBV28 and TRBJ1-6, with a weak D call TRBD1 (6 bases). The CDR3 is 15 residues long. V lost 4 bases and J lost 10, with 17 bases in between. Germline V lookup: CDR1 MDHEN, CDR2 SYDVKM. The CDR3 loop is CASSSAQGNRSPLHF. For the CDR3, the DNA is TGTGCCAGCAGTTCCGCCCAGGGGAATCGGTCACCCCTCCACTTT.

The chain employs TRBV7-9 and TRBJ2-2; D not certain. Germline CDR1 is SEHNR and CDR2 is FQNEAQ (reference sequence). The CDR3 contains 15 residues. V was pared by 6 bases and J by 0 bases, with 11 bases between. CDR3 amino acids: CASRAPPANTGELFF. Here the CDR3 DNA reads TGTGCCAGCAGGGCCCCGCCCGCGAACACCGGGGAGCTGTTTTTT.

The chain combines TRBV11-1 with TRBJ2-1; maybe TRBD1 (6 bases). V lost 5 bases to trimming and J lost 0 bases, with 14 bases between them. CDR3 length equals 16 residues. In germline, CDR1 is SGHAT, CDR2 FQDESV (reference sequence). The DNA for the CDR3 is TGTGCCAGCAGCGTTGGGACATTCCGCTCCTACAATGAGCAGTTCTTC. Its translation is CASSVGTFRSYNEQFF.

The rearrangement uses TRBV4-3 and TRBJ2-2; perhaps TRBD2 as D (6 bases). Trimming removed 1 base at V and 7 bases at J, with 10 bases between. This CDR3 comprises 14 residues. Looked up from germline, CDR1 is LGHNA and CDR2 is YSLEER. The CDR3 loop reads CASSQAWGDGELFF. DNA of the CDR3: TGCGCCAGCAGCCAAGCTTGGGGGGACGGGGAGCTGTTTTTT.

The chain is built from TRBV14 and TRBJ2-5; D uncertain. Germline CDR1 SGHDN, CDR2 FVKESK. There are 13 residues in the CDR3. Trimming took off 6 bases at V and 5 bases at J, with 13 bases between the two ends. The CDR3 loop reads CASSANTRETQYF. The CDR3 DNA sequence: TGTGCCAGCAGTGCAAACACGCGGGAGACCCAGTACTTC. Supplemented by reference TRBV14 and TRBJ2-5, the full variable domain reads EAGVTQFPSHSVIEKGQTVTLRCDPISGHDNLYWYRRVMGKEIKFLLHFVKESKQDESGMPNNRFLAERTGGTYSTLKVQPAELEDSGVYFCASSANTRETQYFGPGTRLLVL.

The CDR3 DNA reads TGTGCCAGCAGCGTTGGCGACACAATCTTTAATGAAAAACTGTTTTTT. Its protein product is CASSVGDTIFNEKLFF. The V and J genes are TRBV9 and TRBJ1-4; the D is unclear. The V gene lost 2 bases and the J gene lost 4 bases, with 15 bases spanning the gap. This CDR3 comprises 16 residues. Per germline, CDR1 SGDLS and CDR2 YYNGEE.

This clone appeared a single time. V is TRBV2 and J is TRBJ2-7; 8 nucleotides line up with TRBD1. Germline V gene lookup returns CDR1 SNHLY and CDR2 FYNNEI. The ends lost 4 bases at V and 9 bases at J; junction bases unmatched: 14. The CDR3 runs to 15 residues. The CDR3 reads CASSVSTGGTSGQYF. CDR3 in DNA: TGTGCCAGCAGTGTCTCCACAGGGGGGACGTCAGGGCAGTACTTC.

V and J are TRBV7-2 and TRBJ1-3, with a tentative D call TRBD1 (5 bases). Germline V gene data show CDR1 as SGHTA and CDR2 as FQGNSA. The CDR3 consists of 16 residues. With 3 bases removed from V and 0 bases from J, the gap between germline ends came to 12 bases. Here the CDR3 reads CASSFRQGFSGNTIYF. The CDR3 DNA follows: TGTGCCAGCAGCTTCCGTCAGGGATTCTCTGGAAACACCATATATTTT.